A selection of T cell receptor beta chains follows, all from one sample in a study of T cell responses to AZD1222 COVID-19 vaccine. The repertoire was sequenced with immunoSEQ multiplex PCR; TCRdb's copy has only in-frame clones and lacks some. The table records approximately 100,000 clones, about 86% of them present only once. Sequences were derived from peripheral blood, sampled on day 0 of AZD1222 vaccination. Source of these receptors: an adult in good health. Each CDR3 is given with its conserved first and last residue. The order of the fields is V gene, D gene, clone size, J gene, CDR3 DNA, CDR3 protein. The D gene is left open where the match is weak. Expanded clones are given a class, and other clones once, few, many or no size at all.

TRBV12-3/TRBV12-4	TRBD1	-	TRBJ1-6	TGTGTAACGGGACAGGGGTATAATTCACCCCTCCACTTT	CVTGQGYNSPLHF
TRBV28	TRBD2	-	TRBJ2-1	TGTGCCAGCACCACGCGGGAGGTCTCCTACAATGAGCAGTTCTTC	CASTTREVSYNEQFF
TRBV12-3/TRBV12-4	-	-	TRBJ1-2	TGTGCCAGCAGCGTACCGGGGGGCTATGGCTACACCTTC	CASSVPGGYGYTF
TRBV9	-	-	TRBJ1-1	TGTGCCAGCAGCGAGCCTACGGGGGGGCAGGGCACTGAAGCTTTCTTT	CASSEPTGGQGTEAFF
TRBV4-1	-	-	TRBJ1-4	TGCGCCAGCAGCCAAGATCCTCCAGGGAGGGAAAAACTGTTTTTT	CASSQDPPGREKLFF
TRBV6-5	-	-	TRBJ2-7	TGTGCCAGCAGTTACGGTGCAGCCTACGAGCAGTACTTC	CASSYGAAYEQYF
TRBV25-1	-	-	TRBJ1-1	TGTGCCAGCAGTCATGGTCGGGCTGAAGCTTTCTTT	CASSHGRAEAFF
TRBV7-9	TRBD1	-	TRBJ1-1	TGTGCCAGCGCAGGGCAGGGGGCGAATGAAGCTTTCTTT	CASAGQGANEAFF
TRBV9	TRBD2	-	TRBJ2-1	TGTGCCAGCAGCACATATACTAGCGGGGGATACAATGAGCAGTTCTTC	CASSTYTSGGYNEQFF
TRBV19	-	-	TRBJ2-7	TGTGCCAGTAGTGCAAATTCGTTAAACGAGCAGTACTTC	CASSANSLNEQYF
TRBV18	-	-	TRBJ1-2	TGTGCCAGCTCACCAGCCAGGGGTGGCAACTATGGCTACACCTTC	CASSPARGGNYGYTF
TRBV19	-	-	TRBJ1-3	TGTGCCAGTAGCTTACGGGATACCTCTGGAAACACCATATATTTT	CASSLRDTSGNTIYF
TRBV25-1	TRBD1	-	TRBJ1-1	TGTGCCAGCAGTGGTACAGGGGCGGGCACTGAAGCTTTCTTT	CASSGTGAGTEAFF
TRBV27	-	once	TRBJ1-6	TGTGCCAGCAGTTTATCCCCCCTACAGGGAGGCTCACCCCTCCACTTT	CASSLSPLQGGSPLHF
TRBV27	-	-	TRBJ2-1	TGTGCCAGCAGGGGGGTGAGGGGGAGAACCTACAATGAGCAGTTCTTC	CASRGVRGRTYNEQFF
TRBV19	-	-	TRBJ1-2	TGTGCCAGTAGTCCACTCAACAGGGTTAACTATGGCTACACCTTC	CASSPLNRVNYGYTF
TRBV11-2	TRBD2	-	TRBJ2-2	TGTGCCAGCAGCGCGACCGGGGCTAGCGGGACAGACGGGGAGCTGTTTTTT	CASSATGASGTDGELFF
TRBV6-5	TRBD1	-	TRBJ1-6	TGTGCCAGCAGTCCGGGACAGCATAATTCACCCCTCCACTTT	CASSPGQHNSPLHF
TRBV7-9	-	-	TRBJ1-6	TGTGCCAGCAGCTTAGACGCAGGGGCCTTCTATAATTCACCCCTCCACTTT	CASSLDAGAFYNSPLHF
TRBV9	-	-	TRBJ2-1	TGTGCCAGCAGCGTAGAAGGTAGGAGTGAGCAGTTCTTC	CASSVEGRSEQFF
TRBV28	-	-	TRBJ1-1	TGTGCCAGCAGTTCAGGGACGGGCACTGAAGCTTTCTTT	CASSSGTGTEAFF
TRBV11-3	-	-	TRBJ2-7	TGTGCCAGCAGCTTAGGGGCGGGCAGTCCTCACGAGCAGTACTTC	CASSLGAGSPHEQYF
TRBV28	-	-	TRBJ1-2	TGTGCCAGCAGTTTACCCCGGACAGAGAATACTTATGGCTACACCTTC	CASSLPRTENTYGYTF
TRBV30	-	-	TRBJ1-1	TGTGCCTGGAGCAAACAGGAGAACACTGAAGCTTTCTTT	CAWSKQENTEAFF
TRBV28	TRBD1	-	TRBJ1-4	TGTGCCAGCAGTTCAAAAGGACAGGGCCCTGAAAAACTGTTTTTT	CASSSKGQGPEKLFF
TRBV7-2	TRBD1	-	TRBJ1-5	TGTGCCAGCAGCTTAGCGATGACAGGGGGCCAAGGTCAGCCCCAGCATTTT	CASSLAMTGGQGQPQHF
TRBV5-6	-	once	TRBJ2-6	TGTGCCAGCAGCTTTGCGGGGACTGGGGCCAACGTCCTGACTTTC	CASSFAGTGANVLTF
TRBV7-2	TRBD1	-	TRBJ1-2	TGTGCCAGCAGCTTAGGTGGGACAGGGGCCCCGGCGGGTGGCTACACCTTC	CASSLGGTGAPAGGYTF
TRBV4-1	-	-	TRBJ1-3	TGCGCCAGCAGCCCCGGAGGACACACCTCTGGAAACACCATATATTTT	CASSPGGHTSGNTIYF
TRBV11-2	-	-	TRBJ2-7	TGTGCCAGCAGCTTAAAAAGCGGCGGAGAGCAGTACTTC	CASSLKSGGEQYF
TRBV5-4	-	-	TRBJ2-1	TGTGCCAGCAGCCCTTCTAGTCTGAGCTCCTACAATGAGCAGTTCTTC	CASSPSSLSSYNEQFF
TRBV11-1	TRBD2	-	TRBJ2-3	TGTGCCAGCAGCTCAACTAGCGGGAGTAGGACAGATACGCAGTATTTT	CASSSTSGSRTDTQYF
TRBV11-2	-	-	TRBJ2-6	TGTGCCAGCAGCCTAGCGAACGGGGCCAACGTCCTGACTTTC	CASSLANGANVLTF
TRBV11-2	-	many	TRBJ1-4	TGTGCCAGCAGCTTAGGAGGGGTCGGGAAACTGTTTTTT	CASSLGGVGKLFF
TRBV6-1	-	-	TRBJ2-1	TGTGCCAGCAGTGAAAATAGAGCCCGACCTTACAATGAGCAGTTCTTC	CASSENRARPYNEQFF